The 21 T cell receptor beta chains below all came from one sample that was sequenced in a study of cytomegalovirus exposure and HLA in healthy donors. The PCR used 60 Vbeta and 13 Jbeta primers. The table came from immunoSEQ multiplex PCR; TCRdb's copy has only in-frame clones and leaves some out. Of some 130,000 clones listed, 75% to 85% were seen once; the top ten hold around 11%. Material: PBMCs. The receptor source for this set is a male donor in good health and CMV-seropositive.

The chain combines TRBV29-1 with TRBJ2-1; possible D gene TRBD2, 6 bases. V gave up 4 bases and J gave up 9 bases, with 7 bases separating them. Looked up from germline, CDR1 is SQVTM and CDR2 is ANQGSEA. The CDR3 loop spans 10 amino acids. In DNA form, the CDR3 reads TGCAGCGTTGGGAGGGCTGAGCAGTTCTTC. It yields the protein CSVGRAEQFF.

The rearrangement links TRBV7-2 to TRBJ2-3; D perhaps matches TRBD2 (6 bases). Trimming stripped 3 bases from V and 4 bases from J, with 8 bases between. This CDR3 is built from 13 residues. Germline V gene data show CDR1 as SGHTA and CDR2 as FQGNSA. The CDR3 nucleotides are TGTGCCAGCAGCTTTCGACTAGCAGATACGCAGTATTTT. This gives the protein CASSFRLADTQYF.

J is TRBJ2-3 and V is TRBV5-5, with TRBD2 identical over 7 bases. From germline, CDR1 is SGHKS and CDR2 YYEKEE (reference sequence). This CDR3 has 16 amino acids. V shed 3 bases and J 3 bases; nucleotides not matched to a gene: 10. CDR3 sequence: CASSYSSGYPTDTQYF. The CDR3 DNA reads as TGTGCCAGCAGCTACTCTAGCGGCTACCCTACAGATACGCAGTATTTT.

V usage is TRBV4-1 and J usage is TRBJ2-5, with 7 bases fitting TRBD2. The DNA end is a closer match to TRBJ2-7, so the J assignment may be wrong. The V gene's germline CDR1 is MGHRA and CDR2 YSYEKL. The CDR3 is made up of 12 amino acids. Here the CDR3 DNA reads TGCGCCAGCAGTTCGGGGGGCTACGAGCAGTACTTC. Translated: CASSSGGYEQYF.

The chain couples TRBV4-2 to TRBJ2-6, with a possible D match to TRBD2 (6 bases). The CDR3 consists of 16 residues. Germline V gene lookup returns CDR1 LGHNA and CDR2 YNFKEQ. V gave up 0 bases and J gave up 2 bases, with 8 bases separating them. The DNA for the CDR3 is TGTGCCAGCAGCCAAGATGGGGGGACTGGGGCCAACGTCCTGACTTTC. Its protein product is CASSQDGGTGANVLTF.

This clone was observed a few times. The chain links TRBV29-1 to TRBJ2-7; D is possibly TRBD1 (5 bases). Germline V CDR1 and CDR2: SQVTM, ANQGSEA. The CDR3 runs to 12 residues. Trimming removed 3 bases at V and 2 bases at J, with 8 bases between. In DNA, the CDR3 is TGCAGCGTTGACAGGGTTCCCTACGAGCAGTACTTC. Residues: CSVDRVPYEQYF.

This clone was counted only a few times. The rearrangement links TRBV19 to TRBJ1-1; D gene uncertain. Germline V gene data show CDR1 as LNHDA and CDR2 as SQIVND (reference sequence). This CDR3 is 13 amino acids long. Between the trimmed V and J ends, which lost 7 bases and 5 bases, there was a span of 14 bases. CDR3 nucleotides: TGTGCCAGTAAATCTATCTTTGAAACTGAAGCTTTCTTT. Its translation: CASKSIFETEAFF.

This clone was counted once. This chain uses TRBV29-1 with TRBJ2-7, with D perhaps matching TRBD2 (5 bases). Germline V gene data show CDR1 as SQVTM and CDR2 as ANQGSEA. The CDR3 covers 11 residues. V lost 6 bases, J lost 6 bases, and 12 bases lay in between. The CDR3 bases are TGCAGCGTAACGCGGGCCGGCGAGCAGTACTTC. Its protein product is CSVTRAGEQYF.

The table lists this clone with a few counts. Distinct nucleotide sequences in the sample also encode this CDR3. The gene calls are TRBV4-2 and TRBJ2-2; the match to TRBD1 covers 8 bases. V lost 5 bases to trimming and J lost 3 bases; unmatched junction nucleotides: 8. The CDR3 sequence is 16 residues long. CDR1 and CDR2 from the germline V gene are LGHNA and YNFKEQ. The CDR3 DNA sequence: TGTGCCAGCAGCTTGGCTCCGGGACAGGACACCGGGGAGCTGTTTTTT. Residues: CASSLAPGQDTGELFF.

The chain couples TRBV7-8 to TRBJ2-1; TRBD2 matches at 7 bases. From germline, CDR1 is SGHVS and CDR2 FQNEAQ. This CDR3 is built from 15 residues. Trimming took 1 base from V and 3 from J; bases not matched to a gene: 3. CDR3 sequence reads: CASSLGAGVYNEQFF. The CDR3 nucleotides read TGTGCCAGCAGCTTAGGGGCGGGAGTCTACAATGAGCAGTTCTTC. Filled out from reference TRBV7-8 and TRBJ2-1, the complete variable domain reads GAGVSQSPRYKVAKRGQDVALRCDPISGHVSLFWYQQALGQGPEFLTYFQNEAQLDKSGLPSDRFFAERPEGSVSTLKIQRTQQEDSAVYLCASSLGAGVYNEQFFGPGTRLTVL.

The chain employs TRBV18 and TRBJ1-2; no clear D gene. Trimming took 0 bases from V and 0 from J, leaving 14 bases between them. CDR3 length: 17 amino acids. Germline CDR1 and CDR2: KGHSH and LQKENI. CDR3 protein: CASSPPLQLGTNYGYTF. The CDR3 DNA follows: TGTGCCAGCTCACCACCGTTACAGCTCGGTACTAACTATGGCTACACCTTC.

The gene calls are TRBV27 and TRBJ2-1, with 13 bases that match TRBD2. Germline CDR1 is MNHEY and CDR2 is SMNVEV (reference sequence). This CDR3 comprises 14 residues. V lost 6 bases to trimming and J lost 7 bases; unmatched junction nucleotides: 3. CDR3 bases: TGTGCCAGCAGCCAGACTAGCGGGAGGAATGAGCAGTTCTTC. It specifies CASSQTSGRNEQFF.

The V and J genes are TRBV27 and TRBJ2-7; 9 bases fit TRBD2. The CDR3 runs 17 residues. The trim removed 3 bases at V and 0 bases at J, leaving 9 bases unmatched. Per germline, CDR1 MNHEY and CDR2 SMNVEV (reference sequence). The CDR3 here is CASSFPPGSGSSYEQYF. The CDR3 bases are TGTGCCAGCAGTTTTCCCCCCGGTAGCGGGAGCTCCTACGAGCAGTACTTC.

This clone has only one observation. This rearrangement joins TRBV2 to TRBJ1-5; the match to TRBD1 covers 9 bases. The germline V gene has CDR1 SNHLY and CDR2 FYNNEI. The CDR3 runs 15 residues. The ends lost 5 bases at V and 5 bases at J; junction bases unmatched: 7. CDR3 DNA sequence: TGTGCCAGCAGTCCGGGACAGGGACATTATCAGCCCCAGCATTTT. Translating gives CASSPGQGHYQPQHF.

The chain carries TRBV11-2 and TRBJ2-7; D unresolved. Between the trimmed V and J ends, which lost 5 bases and 0 bases, there was a span of 14 bases. This CDR3 has 15 amino acids. Germline CDR1 reads SGHAT; CDR2 reads FQNNGV. In DNA, the CDR3 is TGTGCCAGCAGCCCCGACATATTTAGCTCCTACGAGCAGTACTTC. As protein: CASSPDIFSSYEQYF.

The chain combines TRBV5-1 with TRBJ2-2; 8 bases fit TRBD2. V dropped 2 bases and J dropped 4; count of bases not matched to a gene: 7. This CDR3 is built from 16 residues. Looked up from germline, CDR1 is SGHRS and CDR2 is YFSETQ. The CDR3 region is CASSFGAGGTTGELFF. Written as DNA, the CDR3 is TGCGCCAGCAGCTTCGGCGCGGGAGGAACCACCGGGGAGCTGTTTTTT.

This chain links TRBV28 with TRBJ2-2; 9 bases match TRBD1. Germline values: CDR1 MDHEN, CDR2 SYDVKM. V was pared by 7 bases and J by 4 bases, with 13 bases of the junction left unmatched. CDR3 length: 17 residues. For the CDR3, the DNA is TGTGCCAGCACCCGGGACAGGGCCTATTCGACCACCGGGGAGCTGTTTTTT. Its translation: CASTRDRAYSTTGELFF.

V and J are TRBV4-2 and TRBJ2-7; 7 bases map to TRBD1. J gave up 1 base and V 6 bases, and 9 bases lay outside the gene matches. In germline, CDR1 is LGHNA, CDR2 YNFKEQ. The CDR3 is made up of 15 amino acids. The CDR3 DNA follows: TGTGCCAGCAGTTCCGACAGGGAAGGGTCCTACGAGCAGTACTTC. This gives the protein CASSSDREGSYEQYF.

V gene TRBV7-6 combines with J gene TRBJ2-5; D is perhaps TRBD1 (6 bases). Germline CDR1 SGHVS, CDR2 FNYEAQ. V was clipped by 5 bases and J by 4 bases, with 14 bases between them. The length of the CDR3 is 14 residues. The CDR3 nucleotides are TGTGCCAGCAGCCCGCAGACAGGCTCAGAGACCCAGTACTTC. It codes for CASSPQTGSETQYF.

The chain recombines TRBV2 with TRBJ2-7; tentative D call: TRBD2 (6 bases). The CDR3 extends over 14 amino acids. Per the germline V gene, CDR1 is SNHLY and CDR2 is FYNNEI. The V gene lost 6 bases and the J gene lost 6 bases, with 18 bases spanning the gap. This CDR3 reads CASSPLILEGEQYF. The CDR3, as DNA: TGTGCCAGCAGCCCCCTGATACTGGAGGGCGAGCAGTACTTC.

V and J are TRBV5-8 and TRBJ2-5; 7 bases match TRBD1. CDR1 and CDR2 from the germline V gene are SGHTS and YDEGEE. The CDR3 is 13 amino acids. The trim removed 3 bases at V and 1 base at J, leaving 0 bases unmatched. The DNA for the CDR3 is TGTGCCAGCAGCTACAGGGGCCAAGAGACCCAGTACTTC. Protein sequence: CASSYRGQETQYF.